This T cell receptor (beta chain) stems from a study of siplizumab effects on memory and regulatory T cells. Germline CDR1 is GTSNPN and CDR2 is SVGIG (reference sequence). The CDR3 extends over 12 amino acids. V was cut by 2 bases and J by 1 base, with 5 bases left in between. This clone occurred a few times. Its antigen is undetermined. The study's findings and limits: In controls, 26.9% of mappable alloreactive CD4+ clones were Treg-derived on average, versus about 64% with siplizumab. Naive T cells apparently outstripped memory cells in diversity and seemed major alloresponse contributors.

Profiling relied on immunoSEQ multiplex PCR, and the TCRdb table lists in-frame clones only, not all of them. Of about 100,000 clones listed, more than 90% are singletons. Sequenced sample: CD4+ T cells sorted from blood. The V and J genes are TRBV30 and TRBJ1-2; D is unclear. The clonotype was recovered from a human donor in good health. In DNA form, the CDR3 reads TGTGCCTGGAGTCTTCATAACTATGGCTACACCTTC. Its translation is CAWSLHNYGYTF. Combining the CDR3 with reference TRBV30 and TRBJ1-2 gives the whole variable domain SQTIHQWPATLVQPVGSPLSLECTVEGTSNPNLYWYRQAAGRGLQLLFYSVGIGQISSEVPQNLSASRPQDRQFILSSKKLLLSDSGFYLCAWSLHNYGYTFGSGTRLTVV.